This TCR beta chain was recovered during a study of shared clonotypes between healthy human individuals. Notes on the study in general: Clonotype sharing among donors likely depends on sequencing depth. Relative to their counterparts shared across all four donors, non-shared clonotypes exhibited diminished generation probabilities.

Sequencing was performed with immunoSEQ multiplex PCR; in TCRdb, only in-frame clones are kept and a portion is missing. The table lists around 1,100,000 clones, approximately 75% of them singletons. Concerning this clone: The antigen remains undetermined.

The TCR comes from a man aged 18-30 years in good health. Some clones in this sample may be carry-over from other donors' samples. Specimen: memory CD4+ T cells from PBMCs. Specified subset: CD45RA-negative fraction.

Here the CDR3 reads CASSLGGTSNWYEQYF. The CDR3 DNA follows: TGCGCCAGCAGCCTTGGGGGGACTAGCAACTGGTACGAGCAGTACTTC. This chain links TRBV5-1 with TRBJ2-7; 9 bases agree with TRBD2. Germline CDR1 is SGHRS and CDR2 is YFSETQ. With 4 bases clipped from V and 4 bases from J, the junction kept 12 bases outside the gene matches. This CDR3 has 16 residues.